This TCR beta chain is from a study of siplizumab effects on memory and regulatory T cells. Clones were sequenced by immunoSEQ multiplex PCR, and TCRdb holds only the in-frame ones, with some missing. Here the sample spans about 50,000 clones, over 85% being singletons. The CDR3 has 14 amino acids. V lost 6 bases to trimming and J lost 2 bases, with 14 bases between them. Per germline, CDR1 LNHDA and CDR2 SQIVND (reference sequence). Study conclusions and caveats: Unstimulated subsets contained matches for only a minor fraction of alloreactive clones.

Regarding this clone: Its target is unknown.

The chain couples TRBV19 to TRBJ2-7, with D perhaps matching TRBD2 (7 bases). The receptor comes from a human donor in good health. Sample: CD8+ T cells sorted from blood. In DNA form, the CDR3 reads TGTGCCAGTAGGGGAGGGGGACTTCCCTACGAGCAGTACTTC. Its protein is CASRGGGLPYEQYF.